The next 20 T cell receptor beta chains were all read from a single sample in a study of blood T cell repertoires in COVID-19. Measured with immunoSEQ multiplex PCR; TCRdb has only the in-frame clones, and not every one. This table has around 220,000 clones, about 81% appearing once. The sample comprised peripheral blood. The receptors derive from a woman older than 75 with COVID-19, enrolled during active disease.

The chain links TRBV6-6 to TRBJ2-1, with 9 bases that match TRBD2. The CDR3 length is 16 residues. CDR1 and CDR2 (germline): MNHNY, SVGAGI (reference sequence). With 6 bases clipped from V and 0 bases from J, the junction kept 6 bases outside the gene matches. Here the CDR3 reads CASSLSSGVSYNEQFF. The CDR3 DNA reads TGTGCCAGCAGCCTCTCTAGCGGGGTCTCCTACAATGAGCAGTTCTTC.

This chain links TRBV6-2 or TRBV6-3 with TRBJ2-3, with D perhaps TRBD1 (6 bases). V lost 2 bases to trimming and J lost 3 bases, with 12 bases between them. The germline V gene encodes CDR1 MNHEY and CDR2 SVGEGT. The CDR3 contains 15 residues. CDR3 residues: CASSYTGLWTDTQYF. The CDR3 nucleotides read TGTGCCAGCAGTTACACAGGGTTATGGACAGATACGCAGTATTTT.

The chain couples TRBV7-2 to TRBJ2-5; tentative D call: TRBD1 (6 bases). Trimming stripped 3 bases from V and 3 bases from J, with 14 bases between. Germline loops: CDR1 SGHTA, CDR2 FQGNSA. The CDR3 covers 15 residues. DNA for the CDR3: TGTGCCAGCAGCTTTGCAGCCACAGGGAAAGAGACCCAGTACTTC. Protein sequence: CASSFAATGKETQYF.

Turning to this clone: One junction end disagrees with the germline gene, perhaps due to a read error. The chain links TRBV12-3 or TRBV12-4 to TRBJ1-5; TRBD1 agrees at 7 bases. The CDR3 is made up of 11 amino acids. This CDR3 is CASTSGTVSDF. The CDR3 DNA follows: TGTGCCAGCACTTCAGGGACAGTCTCTGATTTT.

This clone was observed once. The rearrangement links TRBV5-1 to TRBJ2-2; 8 nucleotides align to TRBD2. The CDR3 loop spans 19 amino acids. Germline-derived CDR1 and CDR2 are SGHRS and YFSETQ. With 3 bases clipped from V and 5 bases from J, the junction kept 18 bases outside the gene matches. In DNA form, the CDR3 reads TGCGCCAGCAGCTACCCCATGACTAGCGCGTCATCCCGAACCGGGGAGCTGTTTTTT. This codes for CASSYPMTSASSRTGELFF.

The V gene is TRBV5-1, the J gene TRBJ2-7, with 7 bases aligning to TRBD2. The germline gives CDR1 SGHRS, CDR2 YFSETQ. The CDR3 loop spans 14 amino acids. The junction had 5 bases not matched to a gene; V was cut back by 5 bases and J by 0 bases. This CDR3 reads CASRLSGDSYEQYF. The DNA for the CDR3 is TGCGCCAGCAGGTTAAGCGGGGACTCCTACGAGCAGTACTTC.

This clone showed up just a few times. The V and J genes are TRBV27 and TRBJ1-5; 8 bases agree with TRBD1. In germline, CDR1 is MNHEY, CDR2 SMNVEV (reference sequence). The CDR3 loop spans 17 amino acids. J gave up 7 bases and V 4 bases, and 15 bases lay outside the gene matches. For the CDR3, the DNA is TGTGCCAGCAGTTACCTCGGACAGGGTGGGGCGGGGCAGCCCCAGCATTTT. Protein product: CASSYLGQGGAGQPQHF.

This chain connects TRBV4-1 to TRBJ1-1; 8 bases match TRBD1. The V gene end was trimmed by 5 bases and the J gene end by 4 bases; junction bases not matched to a gene: 6. Germline V gene data show CDR1 as MGHRA and CDR2 as YSYEKL. The CDR3 loop spans 14 amino acids. Here the CDR3 reads CASSKGQGSTEAFF. DNA of the CDR3: TGCGCCAGCAGCAAAGGACAGGGCTCCACTGAAGCTTTCTTT.

Concerning this clone: This CDR3 is also generated by other DNA sequences in the sample. The CDR3 DNA is TGTGCCAGCAGCCCCCGGGGGGGAAGCAATCAGCCCCAGCATTTT. This translates into CASSPRGGSNQPQHF. This chain joins TRBV7-9 and TRBJ1-5; D may be TRBD1 (5 bases). The CDR3 is 15 amino acids. Germline assignment: CDR1 SEHNR and CDR2 FQNEAQ (reference sequence). Trimming left V 5 bases short and J 1 base short, with 12 bases between.

The chain employs TRBV4-1 and TRBJ1-5; D is unresolved. The germline gives CDR1 MGHRA, CDR2 YSYEKL. Trimming removed 1 base from V and 4 bases from J, with 11 bases in between. This CDR3 has 15 amino acids. Here the CDR3 reads CASSQVGRSNQPQHF. CDR3 in DNA: TGCGCCAGCAGCCAAGTAGGCAGGTCAAATCAGCCCCAGCATTTT.

This chain uses TRBV18 with TRBJ1-1, with a possible D match to TRBD1 (6 bases). From germline, CDR1 is KGHSH and CDR2 LQKENI. The CDR3 runs 15 residues. Deletions cut 3 bases from V and 4 bases from J, with 15 bases between. In DNA, the CDR3 is TGTGCCAGCTCACCCGTAGGGGGGGCGGGCACTGAAGCTTTCTTT. This codes for CASSPVGGAGTEAFF.

The chain uses TRBV28 and TRBJ1-2; D remains ambiguous. Deletions cut 6 bases from V and 7 bases from J, with 12 bases between. Germline V gene sequence: CDR1 MDHEN, CDR2 SYDVKM. The CDR3 sequence is 12 residues long. CDR3 sequence: CASRTLLGGYTF. CDR3 coding DNA: TGTGCCAGCAGAACCCTCCTCGGTGGCTACACCTTC.

This clone appeared once. The V call is TRBV12-3 or TRBV12-4, the J call TRBJ1-1, with TRBD1 as a possible D gene (6 bases). The CDR3 extends over 11 amino acids. Trimming stripped 6 bases from V and 8 bases from J, with 10 bases between. CDR3 loop: CASRKGQEAFF. CDR3 nucleotides: TGTGCCAGCAGAAAGGGACAAGAAGCTTTCTTT.

The chain couples TRBV3-1 (or the pseudogene TRBV3-2) to TRBJ2-4, with TRBD1 matching 8 bases. V lost 5 bases and J lost 0; bases outside the gene matches: 3. In germline, CDR1 is LGHDT, CDR2 YNNKEL (reference sequence). The CDR3 extends over 15 amino acids. Written as DNA, the CDR3 is TGTGCCAGCAGCTTACAGGGGGTAGCCAAAAACATTCAGTACTTC. This sequence encodes CASSLQGVAKNIQYF.

With respect to this clone: Other DNA sequences in this sample translate to the same CDR3. J is TRBJ1-4 and V is TRBV7-9, with D possibly TRBD1 on 5 matching bases. The germline V and J ends were trimmed by 1 base and 11 bases, with 5 bases remaining between them. CDR1 and CDR2 (germline): SEHNR, FQNEAQ (reference sequence). The CDR3 runs 11 residues. DNA for the CDR3: TGTGCCAGCAGCTTAGAGGGGAAACTGTTTTTT. Residues: CASSLEGKLFF.

V usage is TRBV19 and J usage is TRBJ2-7; 7 bases agree with TRBD2. The germline V gene has CDR1 LNHDA and CDR2 SQIVND (reference sequence). Germline trimming cut 2 bases from V and 2 bases from J; bases unmatched to any gene: 9. The CDR3 loop spans 16 amino acids. CDR3 in DNA: TGTGCCAGTAGTATAAGTTTGCGGAGCGGGGCCTACGAGCAGTACTTC. This sequence encodes CASSISLRSGAYEQYF.

This sequence joins TRBV15 and TRBJ1-4; weak D call: TRBD1 (5 bases). V lost 1 base and J lost 7, with 13 bases in between. Per germline, CDR1 LNHNV and CDR2 YYDKDF (reference sequence). The CDR3 runs to 15 residues. CDR3 in amino acids: CATSRGDGGTEKLFF. CDR3 coding DNA: TGTGCCACCAGCAGAGGGGATGGAGGGACTGAAAAACTGTTTTTT.

The chain links TRBV6-1 to TRBJ1-2, with a tentative D call TRBD1 (5 bases). Between the trimmed V and J ends, which lost 3 bases and 4 bases, there was a span of 18 bases. The CDR3 runs to 16 residues. Germline V gene lookup returns CDR1 MNHNS and CDR2 SASEGT. The DNA for the CDR3 is TGTGCCAGCAGTGACGGAGGGATACAGGTCGGCTATGGCTACACCTTC. It translates to CASSDGGIQVGYGYTF.

V and J are TRBV15 and TRBJ1-1; no reliable D call. CDR1 and CDR2 from the germline V gene are LNHNV and YYDKDF (reference sequence). CDR3 length equals 15 residues. Trimming shortened V by 1 base and J by 5 bases, and 14 bases separated the two germline ends. CDR3 in DNA: TGTGCCACCAGCAGAGTCTCCTCGAAGAGGACTGAAGCTTTCTTT. Protein sequence: CATSRVSSKRTEAFF.

The chain combines TRBV5-1 with TRBJ2-1; 9 bases fit TRBD1. J lost 4 bases, V lost 0 bases, and 5 bases had no gene match. This CDR3 has 16 residues. Germline V gene lookup returns CDR1 SGHRS and CDR2 YFSETQ. CDR3 residues: CASSLAGGTGYNEQFF. CDR3 DNA sequence: TGCGCCAGCAGCTTGGCCGGGGGGACAGGGTACAATGAGCAGTTCTTC.